A single sample is the source of the 9 T cell receptor beta chains below, sequenced in a study of blood T cell repertoires in COVID-19. Sequencing was performed with immunoSEQ multiplex PCR; in TCRdb, only in-frame clones are kept and a portion is missing. The sample holds some 60,000 clones, roughly four fifths seen once. Sequencing used peripheral blood. The receptors shown here come from a woman of 80 years or more with acute or convalescent COVID-19.

The CDR3 bases are TGTGCCAGCAGCTTAGCAGGCGGGCAGACTGAAGCTTTCTTT. Protein: CASSLAGGQTEAFF. The chain links TRBV7-3 to TRBJ1-1; D remains unclear. The CDR3 totals 14 residues. Between the trimmed V and J ends, which lost 2 bases and 5 bases, there was a span of 12 bases. CDR1 and CDR2 (germline): SGHTA, FQGTGA.

The rearrangement joins TRBV5-6 to TRBJ2-3; 9 nucleotides align to TRBD1. V lost 4 bases and J lost 6; bases outside the gene matches: 9. The CDR3 contains 15 residues. Germline loops: CDR1 SGHDT, CDR2 YYEEEE. DNA of the CDR3: TGTGCCAGCAGCGTACCACAGGGGGCCTCTGATACGCAGTATTTT. Protein product: CASSVPQGASDTQYF.

The chain joins TRBV24-1 to TRBJ1-5, with D unresolved. Germline CDR1 is KGHDR and CDR2 is SFDVKD. There are 13 residues in the CDR3. Between the trimmed V and J ends, which lost 9 bases and 4 bases, there was a span of 12 bases. The CDR3 coding sequence is TGTGCCACCGGAGGACGGATAAATCAGCCCCAGCATTTT. Residues: CATGGRINQPQHF.

This sequence joins TRBV5-5 and TRBJ2-3; a weak D match, TRBD1 (6 bases). The CDR3 sequence is 16 residues long. In germline, CDR1 is SGHKS, CDR2 YYEKEE (reference sequence). Trimming shortened V by 4 bases and J by 7 bases, and 22 bases separated the two germline ends. In DNA form, the CDR3 reads TGTGCCAGCAGCCTTTACAGGGAGAACCGCCGATATACGCAGTATTTT. This gives the protein CASSLYRENRRYTQYF.

J is TRBJ1-1 and V is TRBV6-5, with D possibly matching TRBD1 (5 bases). This CDR3 has 13 residues. The germline V gene encodes CDR1 MNHEY and CDR2 SVGAGI. The CDR3 DNA is TGTGCTAACCCGACAGTTAGGAACACTGAAGCTTTCTTT. Protein sequence: CANPTVRNTEAFF.

This clone was counted a few times. V usage is TRBV2 and J usage is TRBJ1-2; D possibly corresponds to TRBD1 (5 bases). CDR1 is SNHLY and CDR2 is FYNNEI in the germline V gene. V was cut by 7 bases and J by 2 bases, with 14 bases left in between. The CDR3 has 14 amino acids. CDR3 in DNA: TGTGCCAGCAAGTACCTGGACATCAACTATGGCTACACCTTC. It yields the protein CASKYLDINYGYTF.

The chain couples TRBV4-2 to TRBJ2-7; D remains ambiguous. From germline, CDR1 is LGHNA and CDR2 YNFKEQ. The CDR3 has 17 amino acids. With 0 bases removed from V and 2 bases from J, the gap between germline ends came to 17 bases. The chain's CDR3 is CASSQDSGSSTPYEQYF. The CDR3 coding sequence is TGTGCCAGCAGCCAAGATTCTGGCTCCTCCACGCCCTACGAGCAGTACTTC.

The rearrangement uses TRBV27 and TRBJ2-7, with 9 nucleotides matching TRBD1. V dropped 5 bases and J dropped 5; count of bases not matched to a gene: 10. The CDR3 totals 15 residues. The germline V gene has CDR1 MNHEY and CDR2 SMNVEV (reference sequence). CDR3 bases: TGTGCCAGCAGTCAGACGACAGGGGGTATCAACGAGCAGTACTTC. Its translation: CASSQTTGGINEQYF.

The chain carries TRBV28 and TRBJ2-7; 10 positions agree with TRBD2. This CDR3 has 15 residues. Trimming removed 5 bases from V and 2 bases from J; junction bases left unmatched: 6. Germline-derived CDR1 and CDR2 are MDHEN and SYDVKM. The CDR3 region is CASSPTGLAAYEQYF. The CDR3 DNA is TGTGCCAGCAGTCCCACAGGACTAGCGGCCTACGAGCAGTACTTC.